Listed below are T cell receptor beta chains from one sample, sequenced in a study of neoadjuvant anti-PD-1 for oral cavity cancer. Using immunoSEQ multiplex PCR, the repertoire was profiled, and TCRdb retains in-frame clones only, with some absent. Here the sample spans around 6,100 clones, under 55% being singletons. Specimen: tumor tissue, collected before nivolumab (anti-PD-1) treatment. These receptors came from a person aged 40 to 85 with oral cavity squamous cell carcinoma. CDR3s include the opening cysteine and the closing phenylalanine or tryptophan. The D gene is left open where the match is weak. Expanded clones are given a class, and other clones once, few, many or no size at all.

abundance	d_gene	len	v_gene	j_gene	CDR3aa	CDR3nt
.	.	18	TRBV10-2	TRBJ2-2	CASSEYNLAETNTGELFF	TGCGCCAGCAGTGAGTACAATCTAGCTGAGACGAACACCGGGGAGCTGTTTTTT
.	.	13	TRBV7-2	TRBJ1-1	CASSPLISTEAFF	TGTGCCAGCAGCCCCTTAATAAGCACTGAAGCTTTCTTT
.	TRBD1	15	TRBV7-2	TRBJ1-3	CASSLATGTGNTIYF	TGTGCCAGCAGCTTAGCGACAGGGACTGGAAACACCATATATTTT
.	.	15	TRBV6-1	TRBJ1-2	CASSEAQLLADGYTF	TGTGCCAGCAGTGAAGCCCAGCTACTTGCCGATGGCTACACCTTC
.	TRBD1	16	TRBV9	TRBJ2-1	CASSSQGARSYNEQFF	TGTGCCAGCAGCTCCCAGGGGGCGCGCTCCTACAATGAGCAGTTCTTC
.	TRBD1	15	TRBV7-2	TRBJ1-1	CASSLAGGGNTEAFF	TGTGCCAGCAGCTTAGCAGGGGGCGGGAACACTGAAGCTTTCTTT
.	TRBD1	15	TRBV28	TRBJ1-4	CASSFPRGAGEKLFF	TGTGCCAGCAGTTTCCCCAGGGGGGCAGGTGAAAAACTGTTTTTT
.	.	14	TRBV6-6	TRBJ1-6	CASSYSTGPSPLHF	TGTGCCAGCAGTTACTCGACAGGCCCGTCACCCCTCCACTTT
.	.	13	TRBV6-4	TRBJ2-2	CASSDSDTGELFF	TGTGCCAGCAGTGACTCAGACACCGGGGAGCTGTTTTTT
few	.	16	TRBV19	TRBJ1-5	CASSIDRQGGNQPQHF	TGTGCCAGTAGTATAGATCGGCAGGGTGGCAATCAGCCCCAGCATTTT
few	.	11	TRBV30	TRBJ2-1	CAWMKGNEQFF	TGTGCCTGGATGAAGGGAAATGAGCAGTTCTTC
.	TRBD1	13	TRBV6-1	TRBJ1-5	CASNGQGHQPQHF	TGTGCCAGCAACGGACAGGGGCATCAGCCCCAGCATTTT
.	.	13	TRBV6-1	TRBJ2-5	CASSVRYQETQYF	TGTGCCAGCAGTGTGCGGTACCAAGAGACCCAGTACTTC
.	.	20	TRBV7-8	TRBJ2-1	CASSQEGAGGNWRVRNEQFF	TGTGCCAGCAGCCAGGAGGGGGCTGGGGGGAATTGGCGCGTCCGCAATGAGCAGTTCTTC
medium-sized	.	14	TRBV5-4	TRBJ1-4	CASSLGGKLEKLFF	TGTGCCAGCAGCTTGGGTGGGAAACTTGAAAAACTGTTTTTT
.	.	16	TRBV7-6	TRBJ1-2	CASSLVGQGNDYGYTF	TGTGCCAGCAGCTTAGTGGGTCAGGGGAATGACTATGGCTACACCTTC
.	.	15	TRBV19	TRBJ1-4	CASSIGTASNEKLFF	TGTGCCAGTAGTATAGGGACAGCAAGTAATGAAAAACTGTTTTTT
.	.	15	TRBV11-2	TRBJ2-5	CASSSGGGLGRTQYF	TGTGCCAGCAGCTCAGGGGGGGGCCTCGGGAGGACCCAGTACTTC
.	.	15	TRBV15	TRBJ1-5	CATSRGTEGSQPQHF	TGTGCCACCAGCAGAGGCACTGAGGGGAGTCAGCCCCAGCATTTT
.	TRBD1	16	TRBV27	TRBJ1-1	CASSRGTGKINTEAFF	TGTGCCAGCAGTCGGGGGACAGGGAAAATCAACACTGAAGCTTTCTTT